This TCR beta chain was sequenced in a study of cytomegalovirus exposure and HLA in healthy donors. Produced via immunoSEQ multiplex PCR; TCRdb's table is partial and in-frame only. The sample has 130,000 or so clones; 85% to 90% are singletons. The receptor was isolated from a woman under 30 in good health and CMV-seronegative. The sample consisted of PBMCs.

The CDR3 nucleotides are TGTGCCAGCAGCCCTTGGGAGGGACTAGCCAAAAACATTCAGTACTTC. As protein: CASSPWEGLAKNIQYF. This sequence joins TRBV9 and TRBJ2-4; 7 nucleotides agree with TRBD2. Germline CDR1 reads SGDLS; CDR2 reads YYNGEE. V lost 4 bases, J lost 0 bases, and 7 bases stayed unmatched. There are 16 residues in the CDR3.